The T cell receptor beta chain under discussion was sequenced for a study of spatial heterogeneity in lung cancer. Overall study context: Counts of TCR transcripts in tumor regions correlated strongly with a matched bulk RNA-seq T cell module score. Each unique TCR and UMI combination was seen more than ten times on average in raw reads. The study, taken as a whole, reports: Tumors with more nonsynonymous mutations had more expanded intratumoral alpha and beta TCRs.

Trimming left V 1 base short and J 4 bases short, with 16 bases between. The CDR3 totals 16 residues. Germline assignment: CDR1 SGHTA and CDR2 FQGNSA. Using its own MiXCR run on the 5' RACE reads, TCRdb lists one record per CDR3 protein. The sample lists 25,000 to 30,000 distinct CDR3 sequences; roughly 6.9% were seen once. This clonotype was picked up many times. Antigen unknown. The time point denotes: sample taken at primary tumor resection. Untreated early-stage non-small cell lung cancer patients, over 55 in total, were the donors. The sequenced material consisted of unsorted whole RNA from tumor, nontumor lung or frozen PBMC.

The sample in question was lung tumor tissue, obtained at surgery. The chain uses TRBV7-2 and TRBJ1-2; maybe TRBD1 (6 bases). This clonotype was sampled from a male donor with early-stage non-small cell lung cancer. The CDR3 DNA reads as TGTGCCAGCAGCTTAGATTTCGGACAGACCTTCTATGGCTACACCTTC. Protein product: CASSLDFGQTFYGYTF.